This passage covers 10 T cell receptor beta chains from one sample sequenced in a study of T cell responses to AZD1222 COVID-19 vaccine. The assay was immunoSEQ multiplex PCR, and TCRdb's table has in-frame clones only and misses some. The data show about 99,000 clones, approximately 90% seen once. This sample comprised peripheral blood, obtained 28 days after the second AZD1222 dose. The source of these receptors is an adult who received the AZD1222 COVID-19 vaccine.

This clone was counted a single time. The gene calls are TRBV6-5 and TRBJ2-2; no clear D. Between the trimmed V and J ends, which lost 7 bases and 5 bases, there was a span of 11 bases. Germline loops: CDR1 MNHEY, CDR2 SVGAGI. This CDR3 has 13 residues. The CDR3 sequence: CASKRAVTGELFF. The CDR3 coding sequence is TGTGCCAGCAAACGGGCGGTGACCGGGGAGCTGTTTTTT.

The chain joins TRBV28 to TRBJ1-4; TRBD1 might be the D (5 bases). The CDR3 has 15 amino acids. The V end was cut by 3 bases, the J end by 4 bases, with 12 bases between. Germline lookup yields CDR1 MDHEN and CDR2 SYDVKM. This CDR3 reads CASSFRPGGNEKLFF. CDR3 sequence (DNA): TGTGCCAGCAGTTTTCGGCCTGGGGGTAATGAAAAACTGTTTTTT.

The CDR3: CASRIGLAGDTGELFF. The CDR3, as DNA: TGTGCCAGCAGGATAGGACTAGCGGGAGACACCGGGGAGCTGTTTTTT. The chain combines TRBV6-6 with TRBJ2-2, with 13 bases aligning to TRBD2. The CDR3 totals 16 residues. Per germline, CDR1 MNHNY and CDR2 SVGAGI (reference sequence). J gave up 3 bases and V 6 bases, and 4 bases lay outside the gene matches.

The CDR3 loop is CASSLASRGNGYTF. The CDR3 region has the DNA TGTGCCAGCAGCTTAGCATCCAGGGGAAATGGCTACACCTTC. This chain connects TRBV11-2 to TRBJ1-2; TRBD1 might be the D (6 bases). The CDR3 contains 14 residues. In germline, CDR1 is SGHAT, CDR2 FQNNGV. V was shortened by 1 base and J by 6 bases, with 12 bases between the two germline ends.

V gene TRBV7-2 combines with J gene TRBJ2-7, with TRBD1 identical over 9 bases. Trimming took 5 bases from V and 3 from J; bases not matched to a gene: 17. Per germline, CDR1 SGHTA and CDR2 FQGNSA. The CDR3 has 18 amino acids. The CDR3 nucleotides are TGTGCCAGCAGCCAGTACAGGGGGCAAGGACCGATTCTCTACGAGCAGTACTTC. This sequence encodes CASSQYRGQGPILYEQYF.

The CDR3 spells CASSQSGGLSSGANVLTF. CDR3 nucleotides: TGTGCCAGCAGCCAGAGCGGGGGACTGAGCTCTGGGGCCAACGTCCTGACTTTC. The V and J genes are TRBV7-2 and TRBJ2-6, with 8 nucleotides matching TRBD2. J gave up 0 bases and V 5 bases, and 9 bases lay outside the gene matches. CDR3 size: 18 residues. The germline CDR1 and CDR2 sequences are SGHTA and FQGNSA.

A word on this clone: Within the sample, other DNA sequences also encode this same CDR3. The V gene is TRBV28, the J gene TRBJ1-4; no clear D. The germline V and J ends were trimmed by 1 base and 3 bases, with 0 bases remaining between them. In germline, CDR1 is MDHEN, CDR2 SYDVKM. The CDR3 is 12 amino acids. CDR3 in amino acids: CASSLSNEKLFF. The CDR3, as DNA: TGTGCCAGCAGTTTATCTAATGAAAAACTGTTTTTT.

CDR3 DNA sequence: TGTGCCAGCAGCGTAGCTGAGAGTAATAATTCACCCCTCCACTTT. This gives the protein CASSVAESNNSPLHF. V is TRBV9 and J is TRBJ1-6; D call uncertain. The CDR3 runs to 15 residues. Germline CDR1 SGDLS, CDR2 YYNGEE. The germline V and J ends were trimmed by 0 bases and 5 bases, with 9 bases remaining between them.

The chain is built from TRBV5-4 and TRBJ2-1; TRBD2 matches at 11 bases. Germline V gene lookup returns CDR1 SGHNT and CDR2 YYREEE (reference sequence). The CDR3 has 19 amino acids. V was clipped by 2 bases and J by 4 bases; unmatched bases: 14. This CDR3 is CASSFGTGSTSGRYNEQFF. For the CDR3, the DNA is TGTGCCAGCAGCTTCGGGACAGGGAGTACTAGCGGGAGATACAATGAGCAGTTCTTC.

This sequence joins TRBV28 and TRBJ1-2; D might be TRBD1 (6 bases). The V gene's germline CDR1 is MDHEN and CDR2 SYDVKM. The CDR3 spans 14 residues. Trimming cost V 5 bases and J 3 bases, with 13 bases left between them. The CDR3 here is CASSRPDRYYGYTF. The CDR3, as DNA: TGTGCCAGCAGTCGACCCGACAGGTACTATGGCTACACCTTC.